A selection of T cell receptor beta chains follows, all from one sample in a study of CD8+ T cells in alopecia areata. TCRdb's copy holds only in-frame clones and misses some; the assay was immunoSEQ multiplex PCR. The table has 95,000 to 120,000 clones, approximately 60% seen once. Sequenced sample: CD8+ T cells sorted from blood. These receptors were taken from a human donor in good health. Both conserved end residues are part of each CDR3. D genes are given only for firm matches.

V gene,J gene,D gene,CDR3 protein,CDR3 DNA
TRBV19,TRBJ1-2,TRBD1,CASSFGQGNYGYTF,TGTGCCAGTAGTTTTGGACAGGGAAACTATGGCTACACCTTC
TRBV27,TRBJ1-2,-,CASSFFGGSSGYTF,TGTGCCAGCAGTTTCTTCGGGGGATCGAGCGGCTACACCTTC
TRBV15,TRBJ2-3,-,CATKTDTQYF,TGTGCCACCAAAACAGATACGCAGTATTTT
TRBV4-1,TRBJ1-1,TRBD1,CASSQTGQSGSEAFF,TGCGCCAGCAGCCAAACGGGACAGTCAGGGTCTGAAGCTTTCTTT
TRBV11-2,TRBJ1-2,-,CASSSFSGDGYTF,TGTGCCAGCAGCTCCTTCTCGGGGGATGGCTACACCTTC
TRBV5-4,TRBJ2-3,-,CASTEGTDTQYF,TGTGCCAGCACCGAGGGTACAGATACGCAGTATTTT
TRBV11-2,TRBJ2-3,TRBD2,CASSLVAGGPGDTQYF,TGTGCCAGCAGCTTAGTAGCGGGGGGGCCGGGAGATACGCAGTATTTT
TRBV7-9,TRBJ1-1,-,CASSLPRNTEAFF,TGTGCCAGCAGCTTACCACGGAACACTGAAGCTTTCTTT
TRBV6-5,TRBJ2-7,TRBD2,CASSYPGPGGGYEQYF,TGTGCCAGCAGTTACCCGGGTCCGGGAGGCGGGTACGAGCAGTACTTC
TRBV9,TRBJ2-7,TRBD1,CASSAGQGAREQYF,TGTGCCAGCAGCGCTGGACAGGGGGCGAGGGAGCAGTACTTC
TRBV5-6,TRBJ1-2,TRBD1,CASSTGGGYGYTF,TGTGCCAGCAGTACAGGGGGCGGCTATGGCTACACCTTC
TRBV4-3,TRBJ2-3,-,CASSQEGYRFTDTQYF,TGCGCCAGCAGCCAAGAGGGGTACAGATTCACAGATACGCAGTATTTT
TRBV20-1,TRBJ1-2,-,CSATGHHGYTF,TGCAGTGCTACGGGACATCATGGCTACACCTTC
TRBV5-1,TRBJ2-7,-,CASSSADSLYEQYF,TGCGCCAGCAGCTCCGCGGACAGTTTATACGAGCAGTACTTC
TRBV7-9,TRBJ2-5,-,CASSGRTVEETQYF,TGTGCCAGCAGCGGGCGGACAGTTGAAGAGACCCAGTACTTC
TRBV28,TRBJ2-2,-,CASRVVPLWAGTNTGELFF,TGTGCCAGCAGGGTCGTCCCTCTCTGGGCAGGAACGAACACCGGGGAGCTGTTTTTT
TRBV30,TRBJ2-2,-,CAWSGLSVGELFF,TGTGCCTGGAGTGGGTTGTCAGTCGGGGAGCTGTTTTTT
TRBV14,TRBJ1-5,-,CASSQPGTATSNQPQHF,TGTGCCAGCAGCCAGCCGGGTACAGCAACCAGCAATCAGCCCCAGCATTTT
TRBV29-1,TRBJ1-2,TRBD1,CSVVRTGGLVYGYTF,TGCAGCGTTGTGAGGACAGGGGGCCTAGTCTATGGCTACACCTTC
TRBV5-6,TRBJ2-2,-,CASSQRYTGELFF,TGTGCCAGCAGCCAGCGTTACACCGGGGAGCTGTTTTTT
TRBV5-1,TRBJ1-6,-,CASSLEQYSYNSPLHF,TGCGCCAGCAGCTTGGAACAGTACTCCTATAATTCACCCCTCCACTTT